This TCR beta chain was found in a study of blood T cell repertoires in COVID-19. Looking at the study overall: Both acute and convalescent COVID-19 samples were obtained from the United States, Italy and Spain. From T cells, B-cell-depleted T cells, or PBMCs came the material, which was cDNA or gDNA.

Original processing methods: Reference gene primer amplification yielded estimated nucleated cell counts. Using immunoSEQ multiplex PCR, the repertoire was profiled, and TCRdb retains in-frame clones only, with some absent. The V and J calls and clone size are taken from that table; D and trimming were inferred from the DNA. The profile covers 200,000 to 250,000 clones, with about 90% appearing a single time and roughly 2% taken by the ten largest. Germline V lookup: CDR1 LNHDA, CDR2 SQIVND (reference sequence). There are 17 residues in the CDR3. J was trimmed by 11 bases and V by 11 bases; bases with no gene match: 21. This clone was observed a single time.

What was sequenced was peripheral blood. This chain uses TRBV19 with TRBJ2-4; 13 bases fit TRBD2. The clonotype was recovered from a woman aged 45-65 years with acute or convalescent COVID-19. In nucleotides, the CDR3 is TGTGCCGGCCTTAGGGCGGGACTAGCGGGGAGGGGACCATTTCAGTACTTC. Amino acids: CAGLRAGLAGRGPFQYF.